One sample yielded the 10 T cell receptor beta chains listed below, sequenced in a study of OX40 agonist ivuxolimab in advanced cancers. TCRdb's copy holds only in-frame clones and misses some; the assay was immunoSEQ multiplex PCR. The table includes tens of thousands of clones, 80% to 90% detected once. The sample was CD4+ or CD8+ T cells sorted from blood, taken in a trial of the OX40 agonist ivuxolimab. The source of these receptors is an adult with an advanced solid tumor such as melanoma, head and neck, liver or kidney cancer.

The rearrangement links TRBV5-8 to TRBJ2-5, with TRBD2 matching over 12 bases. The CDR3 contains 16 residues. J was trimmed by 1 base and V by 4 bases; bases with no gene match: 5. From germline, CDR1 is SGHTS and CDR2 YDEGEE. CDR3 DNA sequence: TGTGCCAGCAGCCCCGGACTAGCGGGGTCCCAAGAGACCCAGTACTTC. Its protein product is CASSPGLAGSQETQYF.

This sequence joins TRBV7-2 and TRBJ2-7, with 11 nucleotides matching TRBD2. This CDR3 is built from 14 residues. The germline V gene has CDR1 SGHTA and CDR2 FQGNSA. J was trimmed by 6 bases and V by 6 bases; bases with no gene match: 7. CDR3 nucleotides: TGTGCCAGCAGATATACTAGCGGGAGTGGCGAGCAGTACTTC. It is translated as CASRYTSGSGEQYF.

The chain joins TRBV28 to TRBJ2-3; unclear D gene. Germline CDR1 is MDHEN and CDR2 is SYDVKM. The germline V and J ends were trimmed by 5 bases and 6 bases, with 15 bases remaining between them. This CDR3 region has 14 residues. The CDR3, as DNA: TGTGCCAGCAGTCTCCCGCTCACCTTTGATACGCAGTATTTT. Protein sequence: CASSLPLTFDTQYF.

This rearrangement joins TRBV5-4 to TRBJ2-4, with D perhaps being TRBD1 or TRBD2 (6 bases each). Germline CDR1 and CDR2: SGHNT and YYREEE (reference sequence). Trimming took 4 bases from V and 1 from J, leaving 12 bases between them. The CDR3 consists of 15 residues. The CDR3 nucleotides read TGTGCCAGCAGCCCCGGAGGGGGGGCCAAAAACATTCAGTACTTC. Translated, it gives CASSPGGGAKNIQYF.

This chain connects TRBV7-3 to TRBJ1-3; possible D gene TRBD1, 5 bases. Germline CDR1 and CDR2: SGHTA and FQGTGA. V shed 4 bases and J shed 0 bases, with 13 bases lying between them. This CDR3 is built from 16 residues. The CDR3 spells CASSSPRQSSGNTIYF. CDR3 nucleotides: TGTGCCAGCAGCTCCCCCCGACAGAGCTCTGGAAACACCATATATTTT.

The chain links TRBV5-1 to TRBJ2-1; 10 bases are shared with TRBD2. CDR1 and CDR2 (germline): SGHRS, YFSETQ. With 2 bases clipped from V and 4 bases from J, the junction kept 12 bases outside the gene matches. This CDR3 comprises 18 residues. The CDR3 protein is CASSLLAGRSFGYNEQFF. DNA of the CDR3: TGCGCCAGCAGCTTACTAGCGGGACGGAGTTTCGGTTACAATGAGCAGTTCTTC.

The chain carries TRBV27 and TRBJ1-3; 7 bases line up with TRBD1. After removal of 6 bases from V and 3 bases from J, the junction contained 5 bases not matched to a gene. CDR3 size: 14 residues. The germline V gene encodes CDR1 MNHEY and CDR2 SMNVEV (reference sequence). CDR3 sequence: CASRYRGNGNTIYF. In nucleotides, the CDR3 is TGTGCCAGCAGATACAGGGGAAATGGAAACACCATATATTTT.

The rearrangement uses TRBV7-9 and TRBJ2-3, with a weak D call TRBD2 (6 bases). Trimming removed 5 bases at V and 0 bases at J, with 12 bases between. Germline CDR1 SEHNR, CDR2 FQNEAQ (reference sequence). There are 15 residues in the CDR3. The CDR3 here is CASSPSGTSTDTQYF. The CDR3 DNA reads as TGTGCCAGCAGCCCGTCCGGGACTAGCACAGATACGCAGTATTTT.

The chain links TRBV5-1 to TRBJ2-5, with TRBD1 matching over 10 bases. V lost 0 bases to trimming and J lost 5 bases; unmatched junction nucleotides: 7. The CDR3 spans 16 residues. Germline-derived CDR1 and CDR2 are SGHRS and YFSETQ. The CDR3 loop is CASSLGRQGAAETQYF. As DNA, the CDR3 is TGCGCCAGCAGCTTGGGACGACAGGGGGCGGCGGAGACCCAGTACTTC.

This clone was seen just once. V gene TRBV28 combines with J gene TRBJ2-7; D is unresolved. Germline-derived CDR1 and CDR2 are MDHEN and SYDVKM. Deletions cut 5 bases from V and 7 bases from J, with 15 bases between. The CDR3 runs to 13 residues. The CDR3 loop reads CASSLVSSREQYF. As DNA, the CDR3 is TGTGCCAGCAGTCTAGTATCTTCTCGGGAGCAGTACTTC.